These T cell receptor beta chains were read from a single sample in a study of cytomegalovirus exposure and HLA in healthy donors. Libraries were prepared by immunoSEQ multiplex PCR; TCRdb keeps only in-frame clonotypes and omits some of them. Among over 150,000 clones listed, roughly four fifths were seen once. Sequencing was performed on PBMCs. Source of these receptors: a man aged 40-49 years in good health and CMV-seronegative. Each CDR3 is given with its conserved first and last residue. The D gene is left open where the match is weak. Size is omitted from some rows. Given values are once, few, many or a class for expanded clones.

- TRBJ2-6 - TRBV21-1 TGTGCCAGCAGCAAACACTTGTTACTTGGGGCCAACGTCCTGACTTTC CASSKHLLLGANVLTF
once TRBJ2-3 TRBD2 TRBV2 TGTGCCAGCAGTGGGGGACTAGCGGTCCAAGATACGCAGTATTTT CASSGGLAVQDTQYF
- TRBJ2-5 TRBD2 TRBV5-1 TGCGCCAGCAGCTTGATGGCGGGGGGGCAAGAGACCCAGTACTTC CASSLMAGGQETQYF
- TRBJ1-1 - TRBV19 TGTGCCAGTAGTATGTTCCGCGGGACTGAAGCTTTCTTT CASSMFRGTEAFF
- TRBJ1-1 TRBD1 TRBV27 TGTGCCAGCAGTAGGAAAATAGACAGGGGTTGGGACACTGAAGCTTTCTTT CASSRKIDRGWDTEAFF
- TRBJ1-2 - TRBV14 TGTGCCAGCAGCCAAGGATCAGGTTGGCGCTACACCTTC CASSQGSGWRYTF
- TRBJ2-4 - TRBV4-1 TGCGCCAGCAGCCAAGATGCAGGGAACATTCAGTACTTC CASSQDAGNIQYF
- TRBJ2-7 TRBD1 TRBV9 TGTGCCAGCAGCGCAGGGACAGCCTCCGCCGAGCAGTACTTC CASSAGTASAEQYF
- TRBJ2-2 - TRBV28 TGTGCCAGCACCCAGGACAGCGCGAACACCGGGGAGCTGTTTTTT CASTQDSANTGELFF
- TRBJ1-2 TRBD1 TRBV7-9 TGTGCCAGCAGCCTCCGGGACAGGGGATTCCATGGCTACACCTTC CASSLRDRGFHGYTF
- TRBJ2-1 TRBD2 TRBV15 TGTGCCACCAGCAGAGTCGGGACTAGGACCGACCGTGAGCAGTTCTTC CATSRVGTRTDREQFF
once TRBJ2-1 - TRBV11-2 TGTGCCAGCAGCCATTTTAGGGGGGGGTACAATGAGCAGTTCTTC CASSHFRGGYNEQFF
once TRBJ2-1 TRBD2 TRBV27 TGTGCCAGCAGTTTATCGCAGACTAGCGGGGGCTACAATGAGCAGTTCTTC CASSLSQTSGGYNEQFF
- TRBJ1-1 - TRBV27 TGTGCCAGCAGTACCCGGGGGGGGAGGCAGATGAACACTGAAGCTTTCTTT CASSTRGGRQMNTEAFF
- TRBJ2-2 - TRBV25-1 TGTGCCAGCAGTGAATGGGGGGACGGGGAGCTGTTTTTT CASSEWGDGELFF
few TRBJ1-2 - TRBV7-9 TGTGCCAGCAGCTTAGTAAGAGGGATTAGCACCTTC CASSLVRGISTF
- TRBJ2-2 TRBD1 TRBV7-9 TGTGCCAGCAGCTTAGCAATGGACAGGGGGCTGTTTTTT CASSLAMDRGLFF
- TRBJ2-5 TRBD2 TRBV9 TGTGCCAGCAGCGTAGGAGGCCTTTCGGGGGGCCAAGAGACCCAGTACTTC CASSVGGLSGGQETQYF
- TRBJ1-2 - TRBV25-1 TGTGCCAGCAGTTCCGGGTCCATTCTCTATGGCTACACCTTC CASSSGSILYGYTF
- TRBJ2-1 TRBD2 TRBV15 TGTGCCACCAGCCCACGACTTAGGGTAGCGGGGGGCGATGAGCAGTTCTTC CATSPRLRVAGGDEQFF
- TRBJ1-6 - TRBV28 TGTGCCTCTAAAAGGGGTAGGGCGGATAATTCACCCCTCCACTTT CASKRGRADNSPLHF
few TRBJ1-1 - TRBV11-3 TGTGCCAGCTCTCTTCTTATGAACACTGAAGCTTTCTTT CASSLLMNTEAFF
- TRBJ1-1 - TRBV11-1 TGTGCCAGCAGCTTAGGCCAGGGGATGAACACTGAAGCTTTCTTT CASSLGQGMNTEAFF
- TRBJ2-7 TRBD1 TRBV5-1 TGCGCCAGCAGCCTTTACCGGGACAGGGGTCACGAGCAGTACTTC CASSLYRDRGHEQYF
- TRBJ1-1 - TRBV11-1 TGTGCCAGCAGCTCCCCCGTTAGGAACACTGAAGCTTTCTTT CASSSPVRNTEAFF
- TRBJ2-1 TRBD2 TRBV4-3 TGCGCCAGCAGCCAAAGCGGGGGGGCCTGGGACAATGAGCAGTTCTTC CASSQSGGAWDNEQFF
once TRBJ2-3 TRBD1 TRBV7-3 TGTGCCAGCAGCCCCCAGACAGGGGTAACAGATACGCAGTATTTT CASSPQTGVTDTQYF